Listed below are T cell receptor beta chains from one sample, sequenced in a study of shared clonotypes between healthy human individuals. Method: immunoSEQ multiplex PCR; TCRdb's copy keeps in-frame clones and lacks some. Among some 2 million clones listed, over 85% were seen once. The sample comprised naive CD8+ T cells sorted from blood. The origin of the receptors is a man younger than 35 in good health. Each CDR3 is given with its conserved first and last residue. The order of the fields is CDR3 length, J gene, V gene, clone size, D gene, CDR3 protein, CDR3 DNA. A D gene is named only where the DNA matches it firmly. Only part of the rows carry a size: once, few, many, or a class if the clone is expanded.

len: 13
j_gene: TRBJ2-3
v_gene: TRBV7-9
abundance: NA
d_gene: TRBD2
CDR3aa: CASTSGDRDTQYF
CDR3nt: TGTGCCAGCACTAGCGGGGATCGGGATACGCAGTATTTT

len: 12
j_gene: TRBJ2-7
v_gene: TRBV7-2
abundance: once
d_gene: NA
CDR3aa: CASSFISGEQYF
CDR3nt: TGTGCCAGCAGCTTTATTAGCGGAGAGCAGTACTTC

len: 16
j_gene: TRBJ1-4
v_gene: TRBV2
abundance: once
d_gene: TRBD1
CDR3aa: CASNGQGAELGEKLFF
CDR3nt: TGTGCCAGCAATGGACAGGGGGCCGAGTTGGGTGAAAAACTGTTTTTT

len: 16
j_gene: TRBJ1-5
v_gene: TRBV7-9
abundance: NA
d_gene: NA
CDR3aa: CASSPNTGLSNQPQHF
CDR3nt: TGTGCCAGCAGCCCAAACACAGGTTTGAGCAATCAGCCCCAGCATTTT

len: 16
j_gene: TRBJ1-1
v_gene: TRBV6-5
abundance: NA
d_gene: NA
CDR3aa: CASSYSMEGLGTEAFF
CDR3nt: TGTGCCAGCAGTTACTCGATGGAGGGGTTGGGCACTGAAGCTTTCTTT

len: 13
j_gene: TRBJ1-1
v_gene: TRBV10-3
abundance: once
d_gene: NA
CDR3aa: CAISDWGNTEAFF
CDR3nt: TGTGCCATCAGTGATTGGGGGAACACTGAAGCTTTCTTT

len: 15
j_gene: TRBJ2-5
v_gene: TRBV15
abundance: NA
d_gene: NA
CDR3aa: CATSRDRAGGKTQYF
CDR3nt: TGTGCCACCAGCAGAGATAGGGCAGGCGGTAAGACCCAGTACTTC

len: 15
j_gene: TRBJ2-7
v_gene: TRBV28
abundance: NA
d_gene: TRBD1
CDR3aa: CASSSPYRGSYEQYF
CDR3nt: TGTGCCAGCAGTTCCCCTTACAGGGGATCCTACGAGCAGTACTTC

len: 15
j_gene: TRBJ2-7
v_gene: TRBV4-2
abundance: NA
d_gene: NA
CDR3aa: CASSQGQGGSYEQYF
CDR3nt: TGTGCCAGCAGCCAGGGGCAGGGGGGCTCCTACGAGCAGTACTTC

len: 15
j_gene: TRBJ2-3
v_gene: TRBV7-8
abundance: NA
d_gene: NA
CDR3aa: CASSLGTSFADTQYF
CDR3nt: TGTGCCAGCAGCTTAGGGACGTCGTTTGCAGATACGCAGTATTTT

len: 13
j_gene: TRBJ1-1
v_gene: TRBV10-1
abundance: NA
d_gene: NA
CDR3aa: CASSKAQNTEAFF
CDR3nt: TGCGCCAGCAGTAAGGCTCAGAACACTGAAGCTTTCTTT

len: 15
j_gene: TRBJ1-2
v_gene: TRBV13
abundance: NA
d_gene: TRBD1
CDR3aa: CASSLQGDRVSGYTF
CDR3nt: TGTGCCAGCAGCTTACAGGGGGACAGGGTATCCGGCTACACCTTC

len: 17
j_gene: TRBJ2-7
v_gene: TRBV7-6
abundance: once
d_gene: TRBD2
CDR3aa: CASSLRASGRESNEQYF
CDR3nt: TGTGCCAGCAGCTTAAGGGCTAGTGGGAGGGAAAGTAACGAGCAGTACTTC

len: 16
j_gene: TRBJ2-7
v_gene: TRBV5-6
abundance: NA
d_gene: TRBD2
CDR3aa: CASSLGTAGGPDEQYF
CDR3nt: TGTGCCAGCAGCTTGGGAACGGCGGGGGGGCCTGACGAGCAGTACTTC

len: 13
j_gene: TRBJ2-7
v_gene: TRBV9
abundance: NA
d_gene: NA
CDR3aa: CASSLTGDYEQYF
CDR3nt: TGTGCCAGCAGCCTGACAGGAGATTACGAGCAGTACTTC